The source of this TCR beta chain is a study of blood T cell repertoires in COVID-19 (dated by TCRdb to between 2020 and 2021). General notes on the study: Samples covering the acute and convalescent phases of COVID-19 were provided by collaborators in the United States, Italy and Spain. The material from the prospective study consisted of cDNA or gDNA derived from T cells, B-cell-depleted T cells, or PBMCs. Deeply sampled blood TCRbeta repertoires from subjects exposed to, actively infected with, or recovered from COVID-19 were included in the dataset. A freely available public database, intended as a resource for researchers studying the immune response to SARS-CoV-2, is where the repertoires were released. Samples came from the ongoing ImmuneRACE study (first 160 participants) plus 1,254 subjects from 6 global collaborators. The sample metadata nearly always contained a de-identified subject ID, COVID-19 status, age in years and sex. Where available, HLA class I and class II types were taken from metadata supplied by the sample provider and were not determined by assay-based typing. General findings and caveats noted by the study authors: The amount of clinical and demographic metadata varied by source and participant and was provided uncurated.

TCRbeta CDR3 regions were amplified from genomic DNA using the immunoSEQ Assay, a bias-controlled multiplex PCR. Turning to the authors' computational methods: The number of nucleated cells in each sample was estimated by amplification of reference gene primers within the assay. To quantify the absolute abundance of each unique TCRbeta CDR3 rearrangement, sequence reads were collapsed and filtered. For each sample, productive Simpson clonality was calculated as the square root of Simpson's diversity index across productive rearrangements. TCRdb limited this immuneACCESS table to in-frame rearrangements with V and J called. A share of clones is missing; checked studies link under half to unresolved V genes, and the rest is unexplained. V and J calls and clone size are as listed in that table; D and trimming were resolved from the DNA. The sample yields roughly 200,000 clones; roughly 83% were counted once. The ten largest account for about 1.5% of the sample.

The collaborating institutions used their own protocols to collect whole blood in K2EDTA tubes. Collaborator samples were shipped for TCRbeta analysis as frozen whole blood, isolated PBMCs, or DNA extracted from either sample type. Spanning cysteine to phenylalanine, the CDR3 consists of 14 amino acids. The only DNA kept is the CDR3, 42 bases in frame from the first base. CDR1 and CDR2 are drawn from the germline V gene: SGHRS, YFSETQ. Germline trimming amounts to 0 bases on V and 7 bases on J, with 0 as the count of junction bases outside the gene matches. Concerning this clone: This clone's antigen is unknown. Base-call qualities are not available, and no considerably larger clone is one nucleotide away.

The sample comprised peripheral blood. The chain uses TRBV5-1 and TRBJ2-1; 11 bases in the junction line up with TRBD1. The clonotype originates from a human donor in a cohort sampled during active COVID-19. The CDR3 protein: CASSLGDRGNEQFF. The nucleotides are TGCGCCAGCAGCTTGGGGGACAGGGGGAATGAGCAGTTCTTC.